The 15 T cell receptor beta chains listed next were all sequenced from one sample in a study of blood T cell repertoires in COVID-19. Repertoires were generated with immunoSEQ multiplex PCR, while TCRdb's copy carries only in-frame clones and drops some. Here the sample spans tens of thousands of clones, approximately 86% being singletons. The specimen sequenced was peripheral blood. All receptors derive from a man in his 70s with acute or convalescent COVID-19.

This chain uses TRBV10-1 with TRBJ2-3; TRBD2 agrees at 8 bases. V trimming: 5 bases; J trimming: 6 bases; junction bases outside the gene matches: 13. Germline V gives CDR1 WNHNN, CDR2 SYGVQD (reference sequence). The CDR3 contains 16 residues. The CDR3 DNA reads as TGCGCCAGCAGTCCACAACTAGCGGTTACGTCGGATACGCAGTATTTT. It yields the protein CASSPQLAVTSDTQYF.

The chain couples TRBV11-2 to TRBJ2-1; D is perhaps TRBD2 (6 bases). CDR3 size: 14 residues. Germline V gene sequence: CDR1 SGHAT, CDR2 FQNNGV. V was cut by 1 base and J by 15 bases, with 19 bases left in between. CDR3 in DNA: TGTGCCAGCAGCTTAGTTGCAGCGGGCGAAGGGTCGTTCTTC. This sequence encodes CASSLVAAGEGSFF.

The chain carries TRBV12-3 or TRBV12-4 and TRBJ1-2; 8 bases align to TRBD1. The ends lost 5 bases at V and 7 bases at J; junction bases unmatched: 6. This CDR3 contains 13 residues. This CDR3 is CASSPGQGGGYTF. The CDR3 nucleotides are TGTGCCAGCAGTCCCGGACAGGGTGGTGGCTACACCTTC.

This chain joins TRBV10-3 and TRBJ2-7; D perhaps matches TRBD2 (6 bases). The CDR3 covers 13 residues. Trimming shortened V by 7 bases and J by 4 bases, and 14 bases separated the two germline ends. Germline V gives CDR1 ENHRY, CDR2 SYGVKD. CDR3 protein: CAINPEGRYEQYF. CDR3 in DNA: TGTGCCATCAATCCGGAGGGAAGATACGAGCAGTACTTC.

The rearrangement uses TRBV30 and TRBJ1-1; 9 bases are a match to TRBD1. The trim removed 4 bases at V and 8 bases at J, leaving 11 bases unmatched. Germline V gene data show CDR1 as GTSNPN and CDR2 as SVGIG (reference sequence). This CDR3 has 14 residues. The DNA of the CDR3 is TGTGCCTGGACCTTGAAAACAGGGGGCCGGGAAGCTTTCTTT. Amino acids: CAWTLKTGGREAFF. The entire variable domain, with the rest obtained from reference TRBV30 and TRBJ1-1, is as follows: SQTIHQWPATLVQPVGSPLSLECTVEGTSNPNLYWYRQAAGRGLQLLFYSVGIGQISSEVPQNLSASRPQDRQFILSSKKLLLSDSGFYLCAWTLKTGGREAFFGQGTRLTVV.

This rearrangement joins TRBV7-9 to TRBJ2-7; 13 nucleotides line up with TRBD2. Germline CDR1 SEHNR, CDR2 FQNEAQ (reference sequence). This CDR3 is 15 amino acids long. The V segment lost 5 bases and the J segment 12 bases; nucleotides outside the gene matches: 13. Here the CDR3 reads CASSAGGLAGAIRYF. The CDR3, as DNA: TGTGCCAGCAGCGCAGGTGGACTAGCGGGAGCAATTCGGTACTTC.

The genes are TRBV11-2 and TRBJ2-3; a possible D gene is TRBD2 (5 bases). V lost 1 base and J lost 4, with 9 bases in between. This CDR3 comprises 14 residues. Germline values: CDR1 SGHAT, CDR2 FQNNGV. The CDR3 sequence is CASSLGGHADTQYF. The CDR3 DNA follows: TGTGCCAGCAGCTTAGGCGGGCACGCAGATACGCAGTATTTT. The whole variable domain, filled in from reference TRBV11-2 and TRBJ2-3, reads EAGVAQSPRYKIIEKRQSVAFWCNPISGHATLYWYQQILGQGPKLLIQFQNNGVVDDSQLPKDRFSAERLKGVDSTLKIQPAKLEDSAVYLCASSLGGHADTQYFGPGTRLTVL.

This chain uses TRBV11-3 with TRBJ2-3, with TRBD1 as a possible D gene (5 bases). Trimming left V 2 bases short and J 7 bases short, with 16 bases between. This CDR3 has 15 amino acids. CDR1 is SGHNT, CDR2 YENEEA, per germline. The CDR3 bases are TGTGCCAGCAGCTTAAGCCGCCAGGGTGCAAATACGCAGTATTTT. Encoded protein: CASSLSRQGANTQYF.

The chain employs TRBV29-1 and TRBJ1-5, with 7 positions matching TRBD1. CDR1 and CDR2 (germline): SQVTM, ANQGSEA. This CDR3 has 12 residues. V lost 6 bases and J lost 4; bases outside the gene matches: 3. CDR3 sequence reads: CSVDRDNQPQHF. The CDR3 DNA sequence: TGCAGCGTAGACAGGGATAATCAGCCCCAGCATTTT.

This clone was detected a few times. V and J are TRBV19 and TRBJ1-6, with D maybe TRBD1 (6 bases). The germline V and J ends were trimmed by 5 bases and 4 bases, with 12 bases remaining between them. This CDR3 is 15 amino acids long. CDR1 and CDR2 from the germline V gene are LNHDA and SQIVND (reference sequence). The chain's CDR3 is CASSERTVYNSPLHF. Written as DNA, the CDR3 is TGTGCCAGTAGTGAGCGGACAGTATATAATTCACCCCTCCACTTT.

This clone was observed a handful of times. The chain carries TRBV11-2 and TRBJ2-7; D unresolved. Trimming pared 1 base from V and 2 bases from J, leaving 9 bases between. The CDR3 has 14 amino acids. Germline V lookup: CDR1 SGHAT, CDR2 FQNNGV. The DNA for the CDR3 is TGTGCCAGCAGCTTAGCGCTAACCCCCTACGAGCAGTACTTC. This encodes CASSLALTPYEQYF.

As to this clone: The junction and the germline gene differ at one end; a read error may be behind it. The rearrangement joins TRBV5-1 to TRBJ1-1, with 8 bases lining up with TRBD1. CDR1 is SGHRS and CDR2 is YFSETQ in the germline V gene. The CDR3 contains 17 residues. CDR3 sequence: CASSLAISAGGLTGAFF. CDR3 nucleotides: TGCGCCAGCAGCTTGGCCATCTCGGCAGGGGGCCTAACTGGAGCTTTCTTT.

The V call is TRBV28, the J call TRBJ2-1, with D perhaps matching TRBD2 (5 bases). CDR1 MDHEN and CDR2 SYDVKM come from the germline V gene. V shed 2 bases and J shed 1 base, with 9 bases lying between them. This CDR3 comprises 15 residues. The CDR3 DNA sequence: TGTGCCAGCAGTTTAGCGGGCCGATCCTACAATGAGCAGTTCTTC. Protein sequence: CASSLAGRSYNEQFF.

This clone appeared a single time. This chain connects TRBV11-2 to TRBJ1-1; maybe TRBD1 (5 bases). This CDR3 comprises 16 residues. The germline V gene encodes CDR1 SGHAT and CDR2 FQNNGV. Trimming took 5 bases from V and 1 from J, leaving 17 bases between them. CDR3 in DNA: TGTGCCAGCAGCCCCCTTAACGGGGGTAGGAACACTGAAGCTTTCTTT. Translation: CASSPLNGGRNTEAFF.

The V call is TRBV10-3, the J call TRBJ1-5, with TRBD1 as a possible D gene (5 bases). Germline CDR1 reads ENHRY; CDR2 reads SYGVKD. Trimming pared 0 bases from V and 5 bases from J, leaving 14 bases between. This CDR3 region has 16 residues. Here the CDR3 DNA reads TGTGCCATCAGTGAGTCGGCACCAAGGGGCTATCAGCCCCAGCATTTT. It is translated as CAISESAPRGYQPQHF.